The 10 T cell receptor beta chains reported below all come from one sample, sequenced in a study of CD8 T cells in Susac syndrome. With random hexamers, reverse transcription was performed on about 0.5 to 1 ug of RNA. Each CDR3 protein is one row after TCRdb ran MiXCR on the immunoSEQ multiplex PCR reads. This sample has approximately 210,000 distinct CDR3 sequences; 94% occur once, and the top ten carry approximately 0.15%. What was sequenced was CD4+ T cells from PBMCs. These receptors came from a human donor with Susac syndrome.

This clonotype was seen once. The chain combines TRBV20-1 with TRBJ2-4; D is unclear. Trimming shortened V by 5 bases and J by 1 base, and 12 bases separated the two germline ends. The CDR3 sequence is 14 residues long. The germline V gene encodes CDR1 DFQATT and CDR2 SNEGSKA (reference sequence). In DNA form, the CDR3 reads TGCAGTGCTCCCGACTCGTTGGCCAAAAACATTCAGTACTTC. Its translation: CSAPDSLAKNIQYF.

The V gene is TRBV19, the J gene TRBJ2-2; D not certain. The CDR3 extends over 15 amino acids. V was shortened by 6 bases and J by 1 base, with 12 bases between the two germline ends. The germline gives CDR1 LNHDA, CDR2 SQIVND (reference sequence). In nucleotides, the CDR3 is TGTGCCAGTAGGCAACAGCACCAGAACACCGGGGAGCTGTTTTTT. This sequence encodes CASRQQHQNTGELFF.

The gene calls are TRBV7-8 and TRBJ2-2, with D possibly matching TRBD1 (6 bases). The CDR3 covers 14 residues. Germline CDR1 SGHVS, CDR2 FQNEAQ. V was shortened by 2 bases and J by 7 bases, with 11 bases between the two germline ends. The CDR3 sequence: CASSLKGVVGELFF. For the CDR3, the DNA is TGTGCCAGCAGCTTAAAGGGGGTTGTCGGGGAGCTGTTTTTT.

V usage is TRBV3-1 and J usage is TRBJ2-2; 9 positions agree with TRBD2. From germline, CDR1 is LGHDT and CDR2 YNNKEL (reference sequence). J was trimmed by 6 bases and V by 3 bases; bases with no gene match: 8. The CDR3 covers 16 residues. CDR3 sequence (DNA): TGTGCCAGCAGCCACATAGCGGGGGCCGGCGCCGGGGAGCTGTTTTTT. This codes for CASSHIAGAGAGELFF.

The rearrangement links TRBV19 to TRBJ1-5, with no clear D. This CDR3 spans 15 amino acids. Trimming left V 7 bases short and J 3 bases short, with 16 bases between. CDR1 LNHDA and CDR2 SQIVND come from the germline V gene (reference sequence). The CDR3 sequence is CASKDRGVSNQPQHF. The CDR3, as DNA: TGTGCCAGTAAAGATCGCGGGGTTTCCAATCAGCCCCAGCATTTT.

This clonotype was detected once. This chain uses TRBV7-2 with TRBJ1-3; D gene unclear. CDR1 is SGHTA and CDR2 is FQGNSA in the germline V gene. This CDR3 is 13 amino acids long. Trimming cost V 5 bases and J 3 bases, with 8 bases left between them. CDR3 region: CASSPGDGNTIYF. The CDR3 DNA is TGTGCCAGCAGCCCTGGGGATGGAAACACCATATATTTT.

The V call is TRBV9, the J call TRBJ2-1, with 9 positions matching TRBD2. J gave up 8 bases and V 4 bases, and 16 bases lay outside the gene matches. The CDR3 totals 17 residues. Germline values: CDR1 SGDLS, CDR2 YYNGEE. Here the CDR3 reads CASSSRGSGGLIDEQFF. The CDR3 region has the DNA TGTGCCAGCAGCTCGCGGGGAAGCGGGGGGCTCATTGATGAGCAGTTCTTC.

This rearrangement joins TRBV7-2 to TRBJ1-5, with 9 bases matching TRBD1. The CDR3 is 15 residues long. V was pared by 1 base and J by 5 bases, with 3 bases of the junction left unmatched. Germline lookup yields CDR1 SGHTA and CDR2 FQGNSA. The CDR3 sequence is CASSLETGGHQPQHF. CDR3 coding DNA: TGTGCCAGCAGCTTAGAGACAGGGGGGCATCAGCCCCAGCATTTT.

This sequence joins TRBV7-9 and TRBJ2-5; D gene unclear. This CDR3 has 14 residues. Trimming removed 6 bases at V and 1 base at J, with 12 bases between. CDR1 is SEHNR, CDR2 FQNEAQ, per germline (reference sequence). The CDR3 protein is CASSHHETQETQYF. The CDR3 DNA follows: TGTGCCAGCAGTCATCACGAGACCCAAGAGACCCAGTACTTC.

The chain employs TRBV3-1 and TRBJ2-2; the match to TRBD2 covers 7 bases. Germline lookup yields CDR1 LGHDT and CDR2 YNNKEL (reference sequence). The junction had 12 bases not matched to a gene; V was cut back by 10 bases and J by 1 base. This CDR3 has 16 amino acids. CDR3 in amino acids: CATSPEGGGNTGELFF. CDR3 sequence (DNA): TGTGCCACCTCTCCCGAGGGCGGGGGGAACACCGGGGAGCTGTTTTTT.